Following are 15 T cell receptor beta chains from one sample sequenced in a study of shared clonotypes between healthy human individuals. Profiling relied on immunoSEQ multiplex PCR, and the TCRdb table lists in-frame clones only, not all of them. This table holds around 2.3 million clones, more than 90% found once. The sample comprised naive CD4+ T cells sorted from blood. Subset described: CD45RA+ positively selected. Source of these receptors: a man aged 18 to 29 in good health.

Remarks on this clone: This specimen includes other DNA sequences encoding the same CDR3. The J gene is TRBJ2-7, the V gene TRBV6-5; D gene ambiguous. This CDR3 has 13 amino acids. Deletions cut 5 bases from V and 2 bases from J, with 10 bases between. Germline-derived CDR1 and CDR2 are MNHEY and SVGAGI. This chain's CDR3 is CASSRTGTYEQYF. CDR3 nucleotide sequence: TGTGCCAGCAGTCGGACGGGTACCTACGAGCAGTACTTC.

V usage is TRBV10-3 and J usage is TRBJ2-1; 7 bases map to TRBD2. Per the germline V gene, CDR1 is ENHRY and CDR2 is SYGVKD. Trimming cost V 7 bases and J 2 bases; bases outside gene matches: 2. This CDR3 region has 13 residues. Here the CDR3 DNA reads TGTGCCATCAACGCGGGGGCCTACAATGAGCAGTTCTTC. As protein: CAINAGAYNEQFF.

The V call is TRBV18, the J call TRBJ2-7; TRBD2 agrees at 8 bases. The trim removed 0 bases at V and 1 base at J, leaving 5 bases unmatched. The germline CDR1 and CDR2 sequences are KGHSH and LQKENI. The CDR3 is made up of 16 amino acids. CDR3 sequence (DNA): TGTGCCAGCTCACCACCATCTAGCGGGCTTTCCTACGAGCAGTACTTC. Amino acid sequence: CASSPPSSGLSYEQYF.

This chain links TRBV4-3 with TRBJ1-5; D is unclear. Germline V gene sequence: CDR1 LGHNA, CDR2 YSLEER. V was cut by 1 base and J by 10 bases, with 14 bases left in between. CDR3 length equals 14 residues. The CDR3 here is CASSQGPVLYPQHF. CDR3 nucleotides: TGCGCCAGCAGCCAAGGTCCGGTATTATATCCCCAGCATTTT.

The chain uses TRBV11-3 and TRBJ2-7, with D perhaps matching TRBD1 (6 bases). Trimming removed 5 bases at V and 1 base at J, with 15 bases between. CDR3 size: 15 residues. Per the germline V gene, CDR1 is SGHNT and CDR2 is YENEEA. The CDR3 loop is CASSPSGRGSYEQYF. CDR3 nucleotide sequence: TGTGCCAGCAGCCCGTCGGGCAGGGGATCCTACGAGCAGTACTTC.

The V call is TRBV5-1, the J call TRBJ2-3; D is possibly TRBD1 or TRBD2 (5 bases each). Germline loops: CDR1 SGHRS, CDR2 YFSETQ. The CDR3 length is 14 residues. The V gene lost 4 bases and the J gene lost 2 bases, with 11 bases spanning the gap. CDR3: CASSQGPFTDTQYF. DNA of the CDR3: TGCGCCAGCAGCCAGGGACCTTTCACAGATACGCAGTATTTT.

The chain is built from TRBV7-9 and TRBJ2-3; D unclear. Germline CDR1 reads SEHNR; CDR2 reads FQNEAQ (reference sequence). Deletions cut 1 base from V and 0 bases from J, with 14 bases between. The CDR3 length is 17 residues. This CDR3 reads CASSLEGQLTSTDTQYF. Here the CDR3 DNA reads TGTGCCAGCAGCTTAGAGGGCCAACTGACTAGCACAGATACGCAGTATTTT.

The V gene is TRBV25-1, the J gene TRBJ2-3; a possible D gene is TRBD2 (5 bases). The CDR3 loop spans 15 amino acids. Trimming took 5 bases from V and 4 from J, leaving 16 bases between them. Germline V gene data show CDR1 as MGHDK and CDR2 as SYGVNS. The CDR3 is CASSREHPAADTQYF. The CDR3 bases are TGTGCCAGCAGTAGGGAGCATCCGGCGGCAGATACGCAGTATTTT.

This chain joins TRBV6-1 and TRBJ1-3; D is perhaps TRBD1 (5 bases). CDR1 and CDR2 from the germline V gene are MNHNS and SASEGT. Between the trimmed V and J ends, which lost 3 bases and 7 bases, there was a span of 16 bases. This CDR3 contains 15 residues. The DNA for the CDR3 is TGTGCCAGCAGTGATCAGGGACGGCCAGATAACACCATATATTTT. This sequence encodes CASSDQGRPDNTIYF.

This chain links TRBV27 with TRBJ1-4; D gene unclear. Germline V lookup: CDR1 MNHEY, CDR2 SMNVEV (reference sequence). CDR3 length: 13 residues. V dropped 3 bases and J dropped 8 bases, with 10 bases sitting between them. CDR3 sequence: CASSFSTGEKLFF. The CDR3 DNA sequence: TGTGCCAGCAGTTTTTCCACTGGCGAAAAACTGTTTTTT.

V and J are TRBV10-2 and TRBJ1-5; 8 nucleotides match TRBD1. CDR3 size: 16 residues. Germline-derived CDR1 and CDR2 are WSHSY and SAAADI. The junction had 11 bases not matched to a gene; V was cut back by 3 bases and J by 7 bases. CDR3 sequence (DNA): TGCGCCAGCAGTGAAAACGTGGGGACAGGTGGCCAGCCCCAGCATTTT. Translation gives CASSENVGTGGQPQHF.

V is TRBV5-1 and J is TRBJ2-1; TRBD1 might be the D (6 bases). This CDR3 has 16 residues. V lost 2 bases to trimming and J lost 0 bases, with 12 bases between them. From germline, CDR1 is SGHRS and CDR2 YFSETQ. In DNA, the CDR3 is TGCGCCAGCAGCTTAACAGGGCAAAGCTCCTACAATGAGCAGTTCTTC. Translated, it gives CASSLTGQSSYNEQFF.

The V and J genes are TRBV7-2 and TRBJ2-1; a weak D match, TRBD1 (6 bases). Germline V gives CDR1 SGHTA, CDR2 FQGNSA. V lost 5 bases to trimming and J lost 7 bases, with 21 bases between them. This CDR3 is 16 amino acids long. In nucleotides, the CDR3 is TGTGCCAGCAGCAGCCAGGGGCGAGCCCCCCTGAATGAGCAGTTCTTC. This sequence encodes CASSSQGRAPLNEQFF.

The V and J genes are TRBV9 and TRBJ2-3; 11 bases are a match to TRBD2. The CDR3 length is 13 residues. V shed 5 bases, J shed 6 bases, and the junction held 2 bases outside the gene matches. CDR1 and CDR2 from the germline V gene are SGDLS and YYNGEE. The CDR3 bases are TGTGCCAGCAGAACTAGCGGGAGCGATACGCAGTATTTT. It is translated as CASRTSGSDTQYF.

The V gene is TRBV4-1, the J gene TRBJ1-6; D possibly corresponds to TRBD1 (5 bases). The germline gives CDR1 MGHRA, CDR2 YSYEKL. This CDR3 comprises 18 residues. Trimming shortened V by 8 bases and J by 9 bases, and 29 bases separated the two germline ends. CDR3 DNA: TGCGCCAGCGACCTCTACCCCCGGGACGAAGGGAGTAGTTCACCCCTCCACTTT. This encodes CASDLYPRDEGSSSPLHF.